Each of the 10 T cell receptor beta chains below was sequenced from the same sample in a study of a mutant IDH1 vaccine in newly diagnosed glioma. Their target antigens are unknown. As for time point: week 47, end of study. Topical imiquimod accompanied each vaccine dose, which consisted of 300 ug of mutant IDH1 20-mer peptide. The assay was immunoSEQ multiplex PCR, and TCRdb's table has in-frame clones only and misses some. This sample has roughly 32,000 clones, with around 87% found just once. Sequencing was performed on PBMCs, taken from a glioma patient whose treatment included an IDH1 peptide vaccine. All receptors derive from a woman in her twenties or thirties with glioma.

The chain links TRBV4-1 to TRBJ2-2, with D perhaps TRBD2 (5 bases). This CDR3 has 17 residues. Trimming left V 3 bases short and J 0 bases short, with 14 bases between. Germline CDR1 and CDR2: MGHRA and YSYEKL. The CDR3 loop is CASSHPARGTNTGELFF. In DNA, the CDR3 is TGCGCCAGCAGCCATCCCGCCCGGGGAACGAACACCGGGGAGCTGTTTTTT.

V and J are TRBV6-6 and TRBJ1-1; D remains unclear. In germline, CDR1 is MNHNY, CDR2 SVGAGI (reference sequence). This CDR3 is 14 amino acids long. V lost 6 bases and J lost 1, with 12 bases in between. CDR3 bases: TGTGCCAGCAGACCGTTGAGCTCGAACACTGAAGCTTTCTTT. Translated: CASRPLSSNTEAFF.

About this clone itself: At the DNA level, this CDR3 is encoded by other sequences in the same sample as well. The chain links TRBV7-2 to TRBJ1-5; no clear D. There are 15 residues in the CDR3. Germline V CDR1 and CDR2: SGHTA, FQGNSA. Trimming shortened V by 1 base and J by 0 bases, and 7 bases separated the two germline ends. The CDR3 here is CASSLEGNSNQPQHF. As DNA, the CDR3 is TGTGCCAGCAGCTTAGAGGGAAATAGCAATCAGCCCCAGCATTTT.

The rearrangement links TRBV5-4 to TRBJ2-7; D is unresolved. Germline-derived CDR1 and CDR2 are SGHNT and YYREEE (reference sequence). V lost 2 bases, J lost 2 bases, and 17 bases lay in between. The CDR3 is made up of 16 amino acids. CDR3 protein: CASSLGSENLPYEQYF. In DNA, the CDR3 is TGTGCCAGCAGCTTAGGTTCGGAGAACCTGCCCTACGAGCAGTACTTC.

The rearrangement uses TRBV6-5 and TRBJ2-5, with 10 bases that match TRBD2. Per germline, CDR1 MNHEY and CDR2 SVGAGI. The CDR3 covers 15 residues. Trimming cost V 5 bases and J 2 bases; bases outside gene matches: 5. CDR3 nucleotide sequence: TGTGCCAGCAGTGCTAGCGGGGGAATTCAAGAGACCCAGTACTTC. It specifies CASSASGGIQETQYF.

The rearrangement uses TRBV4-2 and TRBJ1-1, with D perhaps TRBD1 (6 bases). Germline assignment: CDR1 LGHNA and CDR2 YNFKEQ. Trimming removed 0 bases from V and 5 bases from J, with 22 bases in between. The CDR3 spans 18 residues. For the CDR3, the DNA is TGTGCCAGCAGCCAAGAGGTTTATACTGGAGGGGGGGAGACTGAAGCTTTCTTT. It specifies CASSQEVYTGGGETEAFF.

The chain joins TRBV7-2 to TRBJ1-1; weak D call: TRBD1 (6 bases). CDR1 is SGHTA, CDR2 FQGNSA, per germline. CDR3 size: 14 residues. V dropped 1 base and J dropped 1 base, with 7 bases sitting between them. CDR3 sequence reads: CASSLGGGNTEAFF. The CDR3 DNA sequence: TGTGCCAGCAGCTTAGGAGGGGGGAACACTGAAGCTTTCTTT.

CDR3 region: CASSYDGTEAFF. DNA for the CDR3: TGTGCCAGCAGTTACGACGGCACTGAAGCTTTCTTT. The chain joins TRBV6-5 to TRBJ1-1; D is uncertain. The CDR3 covers 12 residues. Germline assignment: CDR1 MNHEY and CDR2 SVGAGI. V was shortened by 2 bases and J by 4 bases, with 5 bases between the two germline ends.

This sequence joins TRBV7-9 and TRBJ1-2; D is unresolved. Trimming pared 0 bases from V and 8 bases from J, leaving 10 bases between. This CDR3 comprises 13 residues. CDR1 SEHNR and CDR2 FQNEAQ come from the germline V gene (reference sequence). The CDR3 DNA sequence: TGTGCCAGCAGCTTAGCCGAAAGTGGGGGCTACACCTTC. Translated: CASSLAESGGYTF.

In DNA, the CDR3 is TGCGCCAGCAGCCAAGAACGGAGACAGGGAGGCTCACCCCTCCACTTT. Translating it yields CASSQERRQGGSPLHF. J is TRBJ1-6 and V is TRBV4-1, with 7 bases that match TRBD1. Germline CDR1 and CDR2: MGHRA and YSYEKL. This CDR3 contains 16 residues. V dropped 0 bases and J dropped 10; count of bases not matched to a gene: 9.